This T cell receptor beta chain was retrieved from a study of T cells in Graves' hyperthyroidism and ophthalmopathy. Study overall: Before treatment of any kind, peripheral blood was taken at initial diagnosis. Findings and limits, study-wide: The majority of expanded thyroid clonotypes above 0.001 also appeared in blood.

Trimming removed 2 bases from V and 5 bases from J, with 14 bases in between. The CDR3 totals 15 residues. Germline values: CDR1 SGHRS, CDR2 YFSETQ. About this clonotype: Its antigen is unidentified. This may come from a read error, since a much larger clone is one base off.

RNA transcripts were the template for amplifying TCR beta CDR3 regions. With the HTBI primer set, the TCR CDR3 went through a first round of RT-PCR. Via MiXCR, TCRdb re-called the multiplex PCR reads, giving one row per CDR3 protein. The table has fewer than 750,000 distinct CDR3 sequences, more than 12% seen once; the top ten hold under 15%. Fresh peripheral blood, under 13 ml, yielded the PBMCs. The origin of this receptor is a woman between 50 and 59 years old with Graves' ophthalmopathy. The sample was blood. The genes are TRBV5-1 and TRBJ2-1; D may correspond to TRBD1 or TRBD2 (5 bases each). CDR3 amino acids: CASSFRGRVNNEQFF. As DNA, the CDR3 is TGCGCCAGCAGCTTCCGGGGACGGGTGAACAATGAGCAGTTCTTC.